This entry features one TCR beta chain sequence. Trimming at V came to 3 bases and at J to 6 bases, leaving 7 bases not matched to a gene. The CDR3 is 15 amino acids. Germline-derived CDR1 and CDR2 are SEHNR and FQNEAQ (reference sequence). Here immunoSEQ multiplex PCR was the method, and the copy in TCRdb shows in-frame clones only, minus some. The repertoire consists of 80,000 or so clones, with 85% to 95% occurring once and the leading ten covering under 0.5%. The sample originates from a study of technical replicates of blood from a few donors. The material sequenced was T cells isolated from PBMCs. The receptor was derived from a human donor in good health. The rearrangement uses TRBV7-9 and TRBJ2-1; 8 bases fit TRBD2. The CDR3 sequence is CASSFPGLGRNEQFF. The DNA for the CDR3 is TGTGCCAGCAGCTTTCCGGGACTAGGTCGCAATGAGCAGTTCTTC. Variable domain in full (rest from reference TRBV7-9 and TRBJ2-1): DTGVSQNPRHKITKRGQNVTFRCDPISEHNRLYWYRQTLGQGPEFLTYFQNEAQLEKSRLLSDRFSAERPKGSFSTLEIQRTEQGDSAMYLCASSFPGLGRNEQFFGPGTRLTVL.